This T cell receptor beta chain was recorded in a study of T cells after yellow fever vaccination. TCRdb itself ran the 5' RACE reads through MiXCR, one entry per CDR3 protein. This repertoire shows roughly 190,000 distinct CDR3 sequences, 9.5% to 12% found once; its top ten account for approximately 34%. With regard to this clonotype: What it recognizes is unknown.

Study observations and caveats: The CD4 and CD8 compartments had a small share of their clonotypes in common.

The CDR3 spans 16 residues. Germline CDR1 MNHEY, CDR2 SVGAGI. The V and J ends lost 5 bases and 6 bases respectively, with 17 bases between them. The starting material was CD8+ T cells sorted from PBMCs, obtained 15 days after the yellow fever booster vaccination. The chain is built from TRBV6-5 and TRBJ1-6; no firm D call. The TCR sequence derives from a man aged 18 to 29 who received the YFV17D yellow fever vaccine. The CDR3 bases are TGTGCCAGCAGTCCCCTGCCCGGTACCCTTAATTCACCCCTCCACTTT. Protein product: CASSPLPGTLNSPLHF.